Presented here are 17 T cell receptor beta chains from one specimen sequenced in a study of Ad26.COV2.S vaccination and SARS-CoV-2 variants. Using immunoSEQ multiplex PCR, the repertoire was profiled, and TCRdb retains in-frame clones only, with some absent. The sample lists some 500,000 clones, 89% seen once, with about 2.5% in the top ten. Specified treatment: 15 to 20 received Ad26.COV2.S at low or high dose, single or two shots; several received placebo; per-sample allocation not given. Specimen acquisition occurred on day 63 following the initial vaccine or placebo injection. The starting material was peripheral blood, obtained in a trial of Ad26.COV2.S vaccine versus placebo. Receptor source: a person aged 18-60 years who received the Ad26.COV2.S COVID-19 vaccine or a placebo.

Only one count was recorded for this clone. The chain is built from TRBV6-5 and TRBJ2-7, with 10 bases fitting TRBD2. The CDR3 extends over 14 amino acids. J was trimmed by 2 bases and V by 6 bases; bases with no gene match: 4. Germline assignment: CDR1 MNHEY and CDR2 SVGAGI. The CDR3 DNA reads TGTGCCAGCAGGGAGCTAGCGGGAGCCTACGAGCAGTACGTC. Protein: CASRELAGAYEQYV.

V is TRBV3-1 (or the pseudogene TRBV3-2) and J is TRBJ2-7; the match to TRBD2 covers 8 bases. With V trimmed by 1 base and J by 5 bases, 7 bases remained unmatched. CDR1 is LGHDT and CDR2 is YNNKEL in the germline V gene (reference sequence). There are 15 residues in the CDR3. CDR3 in amino acids: CASSQGVSGKDEQYV. The CDR3 region has the DNA TGTGCCAGCAGCCAAGGTGTTAGCGGGAAAGACGAGCAGTACGTC.

This sequence joins TRBV9 and TRBJ2-3, with a possible D match to TRBD1 (5 bases). The germline V and J ends were trimmed by 3 bases and 3 bases, with 8 bases remaining between them. Germline assignment: CDR1 SGDLS and CDR2 YYNGEE. This CDR3 is built from 13 residues. DNA of the CDR3: TGTGCCAGCAGCGCAGGGCCGACAGATACGCAGTATTTT. Translating it yields CASSAGPTDTQYF.

The chain uses TRBV19 and TRBJ2-1; TRBD2 matches at 9 bases. Unmatched junction bases numbered 6, after V lost 1 base and J lost 8 bases. CDR1 LNHDA and CDR2 SQIVND come from the germline V gene (reference sequence). The CDR3 totals 15 residues. The CDR3 is CASSIGVSGGDEQFF. The CDR3 nucleotides are TGTGCCAGTAGTATAGGTGTTAGCGGGGGCGATGAGCAGTTCTTC.

The chain links TRBV2 to TRBJ1-6; D not certain. CDR1 and CDR2 from the germline V gene are SNHLY and FYNNEI. This CDR3 is built from 15 residues. V was cut by 4 bases and J by 0 bases, with 7 bases left in between. CDR3 sequence (DNA): TGTGCCAGCAGTGTACAGAGCTCCTATAATTCACCCCTCCACTTT. As protein: CASSVQSSYNSPLHF.

This clone was seen only a few times. The chain combines TRBV2 with TRBJ1-1; D not resolved. Germline V lookup: CDR1 SNHLY, CDR2 FYNNEI. V lost 7 bases and J lost 5, with 11 bases in between. CDR3 size: 12 residues. The CDR3 coding sequence is TGTGCCAGCAACTACGCTCTGACTGAAGCTTTCTTT. It encodes CASNYALTEAFF.

The chain has TRBV27 and TRBJ2-1; D may match TRBD1 or TRBD2 (5 bases each). The V end lost 5 bases, the J end lost 2 bases, and 16 bases lay between the germline ends. The length of the CDR3 is 16 residues. CDR1 is MNHEY and CDR2 is SMNVEV in the germline V gene (reference sequence). The CDR3 nucleotides read TGTGCCAGCAGTCGTTACGGGCAGGGAGCCTACAATGAGCAGTTCTTC. This encodes CASSRYGQGAYNEQFF.

The CDR3 here is CASRGWYSEAFF. The CDR3 DNA sequence: TGTGCCAGCCGTGGATGGTACAGTGAAGCTTTCTTT. The chain combines TRBV28 with TRBJ1-1; D gene unclear. The germline gives CDR1 MDHEN, CDR2 SYDVKM. The CDR3 length is 12 residues. V lost 8 bases to trimming and J lost 7 bases, with 14 bases between them.

V gene TRBV20-1 combines with J gene TRBJ2-3, with D possibly TRBD1 on 6 matching bases. The CDR3 contains 15 residues. Trimming shortened V by 3 bases and J by 1 base, and 14 bases separated the two germline ends. The germline CDR1 and CDR2 sequences are DFQATT and SNEGSKA (reference sequence). CDR3 sequence reads: CSASRAGVRTDTQYF. DNA for the CDR3: TGCAGTGCTAGTCGGGCAGGGGTCCGCACAGATACGCAGTATTTT.

V and J are TRBV19 and TRBJ2-1; unclear D gene. V lost 4 bases to trimming and J lost 3 bases, with 4 bases between them. The CDR3 consists of 12 residues. From germline, CDR1 is LNHDA and CDR2 SQIVND (reference sequence). In DNA, the CDR3 is TGTGCCAGTAGTAGGGACTACAATGAGCAGTTCTTC. Its protein is CASSRDYNEQFF.

The chain carries TRBV7-2 and TRBJ2-7, with D possibly matching TRBD1 (8 bases). V lost 2 bases and J lost 2, with 22 bases in between. The germline V gene has CDR1 SGHTA and CDR2 FQGNSA. This CDR3 has 18 residues. CDR3 nucleotides: TGTGCCAGCAGCTTACGGGTTTCCAACAGGGGGGGAGCCTACGAGCAGTACTTC. Encoded protein: CASSLRVSNRGGAYEQYF.

The chain carries TRBV19 and TRBJ1-2; TRBD1 matches 7 bases. CDR1 is LNHDA, CDR2 SQIVND, per germline (reference sequence). V shed 5 bases and J 3 bases; nucleotides not matched to a gene: 12. The CDR3 extends over 16 amino acids. CDR3 in amino acids: CASSLVRGGRDYGYTF. As DNA, the CDR3 is TGTGCCAGTAGTCTCGTCAGGGGGGGAAGAGACTATGGCTACACCTTC.

Of note for this clone: The same CDR3 is also encoded by other DNA sequences in this sample. The chain uses TRBV9 and TRBJ1-6; D remains ambiguous. Germline V gene sequence: CDR1 SGDLS, CDR2 YYNGEE. This CDR3 contains 16 residues. Trimming left V 0 bases short and J 0 bases short, with 7 bases between. As DNA, the CDR3 is TGTGCCAGCAGCGTAGGTTCATCCTCCTATAATTCACCCCTCCACTTT. As protein: CASSVGSSSYNSPLHF.

The chain joins TRBV18 to TRBJ2-7; 7 bases match TRBD2. CDR3 length equals 15 residues. V dropped 6 bases and J dropped 4; count of bases not matched to a gene: 12. CDR1 is KGHSH, CDR2 LQKENI, per germline. CDR3 coding DNA: TGTGCCAGCTCTGCGATTTACGGGGGGATATACGAGCAGTACTTC. The encoded protein is CASSAIYGGIYEQYF.

This clone was observed once. The chain uses TRBV12-3 or TRBV12-4 and TRBJ1-1; D unclear. The CDR3 loop spans 13 amino acids. The ends were cut back, 1 base at V and 6 bases at J, with 9 bases in the middle. DNA of the CDR3: TGTGCCAGCAGTTTAGAAAGAGTGTCTGAAGCTTTCTTT. Its translation is CASSLERVSEAFF.

The gene calls are TRBV4-1 and TRBJ1-5; 9 nucleotides match TRBD1. CDR3 length: 17 residues. Germline CDR1 is MGHRA and CDR2 is YSYEKL. The ends lost 0 bases at V and 6 bases at J; junction bases unmatched: 9. CDR3 residues: CASSQDLGQGISQPQHF. The DNA of the CDR3 is TGCGCCAGCAGCCAAGATTTGGGACAGGGAATTTCTCAGCCCCAGCATTTT.

The J gene is TRBJ2-2, the V gene TRBV6-2 or TRBV6-3; a weak D match, TRBD2 (6 bases). The germline V gene has CDR1 MNHEY and CDR2 SVGEGT. Trimming took 0 bases from V and 0 from J, leaving 8 bases between them. CDR3 length: 16 amino acids. The DNA of the CDR3 is TGTGCCAGCAGTTACTCCGGGACTTCGAACACCGGGGAGCTGTTTTTT. Translating gives CASSYSGTSNTGELFF.